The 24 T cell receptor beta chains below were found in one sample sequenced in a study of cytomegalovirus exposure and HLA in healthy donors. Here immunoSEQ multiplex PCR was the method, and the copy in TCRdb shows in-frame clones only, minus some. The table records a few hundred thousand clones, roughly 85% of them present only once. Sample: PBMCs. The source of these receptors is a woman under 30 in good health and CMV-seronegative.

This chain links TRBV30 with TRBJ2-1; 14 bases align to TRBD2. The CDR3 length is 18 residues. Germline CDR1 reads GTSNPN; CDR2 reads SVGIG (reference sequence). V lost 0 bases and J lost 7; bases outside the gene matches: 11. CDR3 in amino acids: CAWSVFGTSGSGGNEQFF. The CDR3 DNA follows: TGTGCCTGGAGTGTGTTCGGGACTAGCGGGAGTGGAGGGAATGAGCAGTTCTTC.

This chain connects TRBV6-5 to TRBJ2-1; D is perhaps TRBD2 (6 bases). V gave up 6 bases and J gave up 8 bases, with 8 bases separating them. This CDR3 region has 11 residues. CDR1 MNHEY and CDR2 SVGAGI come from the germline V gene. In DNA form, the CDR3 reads TGTGCCAGCAGGCGGGACTATGAGCAGTTCTTC. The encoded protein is CASRRDYEQFF.

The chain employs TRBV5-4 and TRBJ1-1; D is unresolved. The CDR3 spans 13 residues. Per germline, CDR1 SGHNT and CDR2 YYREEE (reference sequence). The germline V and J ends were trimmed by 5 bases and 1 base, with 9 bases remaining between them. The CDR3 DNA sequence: TGTGCCAGCAGTGGCAATGGGAACACTGAAGCTTTCTTT. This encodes CASSGNGNTEAFF. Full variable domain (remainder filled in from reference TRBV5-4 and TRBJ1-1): ETGVTQSPTHLIKTRGQQVTLRCSSQSGHNTVSWYQQALGQGPQFIFQYYREEENGRGNFPPRFSGLQFPNYSSELNVNALELDDSALYLCASSGNGNTEAFFGQGTRLTVV.

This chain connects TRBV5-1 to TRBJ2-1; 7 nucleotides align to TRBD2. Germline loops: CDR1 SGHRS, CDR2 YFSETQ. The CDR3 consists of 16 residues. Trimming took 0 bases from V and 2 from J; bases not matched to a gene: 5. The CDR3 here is CASSLGYGTTYNEQFF. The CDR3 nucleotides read TGCGCCAGCAGCTTGGGTTATGGGACTACCTACAATGAGCAGTTCTTC.

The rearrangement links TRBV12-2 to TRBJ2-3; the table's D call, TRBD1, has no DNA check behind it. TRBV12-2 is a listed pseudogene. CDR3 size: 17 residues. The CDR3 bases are TGTGCAAGTCGCTCCAGCTCTGTCTCAGGGGCGGAGGATACGCAGTATTTT. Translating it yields CASRSSSVSGAEDTQYF.

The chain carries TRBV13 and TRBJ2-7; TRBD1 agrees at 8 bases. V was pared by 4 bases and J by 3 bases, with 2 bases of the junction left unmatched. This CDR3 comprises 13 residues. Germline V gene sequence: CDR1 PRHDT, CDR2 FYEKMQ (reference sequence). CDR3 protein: CASSSGQGYEQYF. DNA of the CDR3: TGTGCCAGCAGCTCCGGACAGGGCTACGAGCAGTACTTC.

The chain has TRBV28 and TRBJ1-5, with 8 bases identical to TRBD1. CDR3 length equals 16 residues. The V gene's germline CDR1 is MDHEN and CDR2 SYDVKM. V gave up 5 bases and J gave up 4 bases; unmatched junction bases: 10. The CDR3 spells CASSQRTGSENQPQHF. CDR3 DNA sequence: TGTGCCAGCAGTCAGAGGACAGGGTCGGAAAATCAGCCCCAGCATTTT.

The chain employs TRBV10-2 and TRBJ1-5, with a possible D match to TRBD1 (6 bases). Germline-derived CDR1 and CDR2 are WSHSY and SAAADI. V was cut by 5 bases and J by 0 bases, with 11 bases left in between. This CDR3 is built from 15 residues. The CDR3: CASSTNRASNQPQHF. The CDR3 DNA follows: TGCGCCAGCAGTACTAACAGGGCTAGCAATCAGCCCCAGCATTTT.

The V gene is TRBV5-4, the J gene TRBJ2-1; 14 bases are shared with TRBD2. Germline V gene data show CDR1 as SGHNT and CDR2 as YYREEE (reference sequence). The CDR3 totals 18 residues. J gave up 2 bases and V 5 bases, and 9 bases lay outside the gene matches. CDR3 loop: CASRMGLAGESPYNEQFF. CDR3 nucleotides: TGTGCCAGCAGAATGGGACTAGCGGGAGAATCCCCCTACAATGAGCAGTTCTTC.

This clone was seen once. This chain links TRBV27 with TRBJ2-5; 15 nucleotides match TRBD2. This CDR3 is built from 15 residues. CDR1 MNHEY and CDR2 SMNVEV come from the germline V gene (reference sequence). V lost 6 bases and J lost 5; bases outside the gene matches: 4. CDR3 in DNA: TGTGCCAGCAGCCGGACTAGCGGGGGGGCGGAGACCCAGTACTTC. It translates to CASSRTSGGAETQYF.

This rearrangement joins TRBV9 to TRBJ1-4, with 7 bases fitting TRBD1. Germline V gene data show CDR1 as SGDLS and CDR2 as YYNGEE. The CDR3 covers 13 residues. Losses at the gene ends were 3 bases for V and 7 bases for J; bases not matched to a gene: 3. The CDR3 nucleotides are TGTGCCAGCAGCGCCGGGACAGTTGAAAAACTGTTTTTT. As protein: CASSAGTVEKLFF.

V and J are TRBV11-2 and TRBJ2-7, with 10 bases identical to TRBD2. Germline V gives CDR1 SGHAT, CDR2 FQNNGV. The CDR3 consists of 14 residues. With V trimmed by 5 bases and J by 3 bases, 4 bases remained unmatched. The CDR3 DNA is TGTGCCAGCAGCCAAGCTAGCGGGGGCTACGAGCAGTACTTC. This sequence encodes CASSQASGGYEQYF.

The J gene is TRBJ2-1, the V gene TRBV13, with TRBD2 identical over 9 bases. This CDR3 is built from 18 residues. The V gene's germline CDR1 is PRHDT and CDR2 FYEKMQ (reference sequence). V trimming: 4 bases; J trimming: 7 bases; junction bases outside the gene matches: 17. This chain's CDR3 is CASSSLLGGRASWNEQFF. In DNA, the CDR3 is TGTGCCAGCAGCTCCCTTTTGGGCGGGAGGGCCTCTTGGAATGAGCAGTTCTTC.

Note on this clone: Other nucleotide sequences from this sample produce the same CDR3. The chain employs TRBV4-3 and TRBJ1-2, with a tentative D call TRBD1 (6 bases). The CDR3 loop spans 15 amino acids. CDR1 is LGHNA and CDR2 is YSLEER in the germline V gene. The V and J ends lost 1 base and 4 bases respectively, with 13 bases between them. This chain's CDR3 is CASSQGRGAGYGYTF. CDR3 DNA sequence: TGCGCCAGCAGCCAAGGCCGGGGGGCGGGCTATGGCTACACCTTC.

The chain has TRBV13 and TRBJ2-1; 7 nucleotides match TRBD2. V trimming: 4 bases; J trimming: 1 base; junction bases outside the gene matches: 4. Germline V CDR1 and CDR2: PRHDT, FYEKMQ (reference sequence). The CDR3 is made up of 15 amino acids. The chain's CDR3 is CASSSQGGSYNEQFF. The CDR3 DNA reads TGTGCCAGCAGCTCGCAGGGAGGGTCCTACAATGAGCAGTTCTTC.

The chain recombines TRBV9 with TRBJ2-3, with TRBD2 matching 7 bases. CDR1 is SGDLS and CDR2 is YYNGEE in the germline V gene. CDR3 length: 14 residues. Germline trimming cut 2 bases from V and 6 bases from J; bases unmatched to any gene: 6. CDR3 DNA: TGTGCCAGCAGCGTGTTGACGGGAGGTGATACGCAGTATTTT. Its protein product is CASSVLTGGDTQYF.

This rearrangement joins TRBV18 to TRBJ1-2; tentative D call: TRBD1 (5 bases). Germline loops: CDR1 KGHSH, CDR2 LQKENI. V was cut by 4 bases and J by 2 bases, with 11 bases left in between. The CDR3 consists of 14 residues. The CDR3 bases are TGTGCCAGCTCACTAATGACAGAGAACTATGGCTACACCTTC. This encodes CASSLMTENYGYTF.

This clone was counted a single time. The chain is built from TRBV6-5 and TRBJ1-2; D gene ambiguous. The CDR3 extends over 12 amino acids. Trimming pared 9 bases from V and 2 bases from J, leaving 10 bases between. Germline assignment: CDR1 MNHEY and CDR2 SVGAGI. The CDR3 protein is CASGTENYGYTF. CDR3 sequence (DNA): TGTGCCAGTGGAACAGAAAACTATGGCTACACCTTC.

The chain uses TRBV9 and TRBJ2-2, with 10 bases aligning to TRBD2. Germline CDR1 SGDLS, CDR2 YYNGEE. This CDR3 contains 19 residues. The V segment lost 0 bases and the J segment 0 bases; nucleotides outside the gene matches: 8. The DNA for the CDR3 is TGTGCCAGCAGCGTAGTAGAACTAGCGGGGTTAACGAACACCGGGGAGCTGTTTTTT. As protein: CASSVVELAGLTNTGELFF.

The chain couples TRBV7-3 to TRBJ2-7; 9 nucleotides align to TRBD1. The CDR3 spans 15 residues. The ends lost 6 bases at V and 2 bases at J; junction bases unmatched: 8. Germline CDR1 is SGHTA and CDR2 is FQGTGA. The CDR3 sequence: CASSPGQGPAYEQYF. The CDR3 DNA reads TGTGCCAGCAGTCCCGGACAGGGGCCAGCCTACGAGCAGTACTTC. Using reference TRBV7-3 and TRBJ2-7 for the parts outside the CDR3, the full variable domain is GAGVSQTPSNKVTEKGKYVELRCDPISGHTALYWYRQSLGQGPEFLIYFQGTGAADDSGLPNDRFFAVRPEGSVSTLKIQRTERGDSAVYLCASSPGQGPAYEQYFGPGTRLTVT.

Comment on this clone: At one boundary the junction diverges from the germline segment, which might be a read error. The CDR3 bases are TGTGCCAGCAGGTTGGCAGGGGGAAAGAGTGAGCAGTACTTC. Protein product: CASRLAGGKSEQYF. The chain links TRBV5-4 to TRBJ2-7; TRBD1 matches 7 bases. CDR1 is SGHNT and CDR2 is YYREEE in the germline V gene (reference sequence). CDR3 size: 14 residues.

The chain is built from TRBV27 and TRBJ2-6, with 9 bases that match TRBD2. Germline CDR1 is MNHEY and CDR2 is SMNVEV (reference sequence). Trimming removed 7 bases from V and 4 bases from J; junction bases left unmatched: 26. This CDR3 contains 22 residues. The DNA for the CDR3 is TGTGCCAGCACCAAAGAGTGGTTGGGGGGTTCGGGACTAGCCGCCGGGGCCAACGTCCTGACTTTC. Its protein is CASTKEWLGGSGLAAGANVLTF.

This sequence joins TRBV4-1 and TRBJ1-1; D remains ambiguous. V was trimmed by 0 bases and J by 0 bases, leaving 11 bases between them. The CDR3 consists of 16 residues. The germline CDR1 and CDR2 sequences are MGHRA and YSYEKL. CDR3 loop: CASSQESAGMNTEAFF. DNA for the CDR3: TGCGCCAGCAGCCAAGAAAGTGCGGGAATGAACACTGAAGCTTTCTTT.

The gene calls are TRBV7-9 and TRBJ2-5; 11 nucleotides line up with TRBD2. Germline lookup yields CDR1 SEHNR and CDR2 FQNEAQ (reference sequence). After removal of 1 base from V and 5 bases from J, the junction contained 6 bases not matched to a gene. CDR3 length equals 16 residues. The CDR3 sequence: CASSLVAGGPGETQYF. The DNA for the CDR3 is TGTGCCAGCAGCTTAGTAGCGGGAGGGCCCGGGGAGACCCAGTACTTC.